This T cell receptor (beta chain) was sequenced for a study of T cells in Graves' hyperthyroidism and ophthalmopathy. Researchers barred patients who had uncontrolled infection, other autoimmune disease, pregnancy or lactation. Blood was sampled at initial diagnosis of hyperthyroidism, prior to onset of any ophthalmopathy symptoms. Germline loops: CDR1 KGHDR, CDR2 SFDVKD. The CDR3 sequence is 19 residues long. Between the trimmed V and J ends, which lost 5 bases and 1 base, there was a span of 24 bases. This clonotype was recorded many times. Researchers took RNA transcripts and amplified the TCR beta CDR3 regions from them. TCR CDR3 underwent first-round RT-PCR with the HTBI primer set. TCRdb analysed the multiplex PCR reads with MiXCR anew, one entry per CDR3 protein. Here the sample spans roughly 180,000 distinct CDR3 sequences, over 7.5% being singletons.

The receptor's source is a woman aged 18-30 years with Graves' hyperthyroidism that later progressed to Graves' ophthalmopathy. Sample: blood. The gene calls are TRBV24-1 and TRBJ2-3; D may be TRBD1 (6 bases). CDR3 in amino acids: CATSAGDTLWRARTDTQYF. CDR3 DNA: TGTGCCACCAGTGCTGGGGACACGTTATGGCGGGCCCGCACAGATACGCAGTATTTT.